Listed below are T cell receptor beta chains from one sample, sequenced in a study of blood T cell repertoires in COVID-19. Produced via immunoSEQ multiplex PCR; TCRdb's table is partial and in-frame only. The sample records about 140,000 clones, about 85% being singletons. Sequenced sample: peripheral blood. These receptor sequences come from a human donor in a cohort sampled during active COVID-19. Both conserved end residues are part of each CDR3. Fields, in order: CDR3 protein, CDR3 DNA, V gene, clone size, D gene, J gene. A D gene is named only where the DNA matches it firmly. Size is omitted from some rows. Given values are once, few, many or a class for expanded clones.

CDR3aa: CASSYAPGLAGNEQFF; CDR3nt: TGTGCCAGCAGCTACGCCCCGGGACTAGCGGGCAATGAGCAGTTCTTC; v_gene: TRBV7-2; abundance: few; d_gene: TRBD2; j_gene: TRBJ2-1
CDR3aa: CASSSLAGPNTGELFF; CDR3nt: TGTGCCAGCAGTTCCTTAGCGGGACCGAACACCGGGGAGCTGTTTTTT; v_gene: TRBV27; abundance: .; d_gene: TRBD2; j_gene: TRBJ2-2
CDR3aa: CASSYQAGAGNEQFF; CDR3nt: TGTGCCAGCAGTTACCAAGCGGGAGCAGGAAATGAGCAGTTCTTC; v_gene: TRBV6-5; abundance: .; d_gene: TRBD2; j_gene: TRBJ2-1
CDR3aa: CASSIGLASYEQYF; CDR3nt: TGTGCCAGTAGTATCGGTCTGGCTAGCTACGAGCAGTACTTC; v_gene: TRBV19; abundance: once; d_gene: .; j_gene: TRBJ2-7
CDR3aa: CASSIGGTSTDTQYF; CDR3nt: TGTGCCAGTAGTATAGGCGGGACTAGCACAGATACGCAGTATTTT; v_gene: TRBV19; abundance: .; d_gene: .; j_gene: TRBJ2-3
CDR3aa: CASSSSPRGGQEAQYF; CDR3nt: TGTGCCAGCAGCTCGTCCCCTAGGGGGGGACAGGAGGCCCAGTACTTC; v_gene: TRBV7-8; abundance: .; d_gene: .; j_gene: TRBJ2-5
CDR3aa: CASSEGGVEQYF; CDR3nt: TGTGCCAGCAGCGAAGGGGGGGTCGAGCAGTACTTC; v_gene: TRBV6-1; abundance: few; d_gene: .; j_gene: TRBJ2-7
CDR3aa: CASRPRTGEVAVRGYTF; CDR3nt: TGTGCCAGCCGTCCCCGTACAGGGGAGGTTGCGGTGAGAGGCTACACCTTC; v_gene: TRBV6-6; abundance: few; d_gene: TRBD1; j_gene: TRBJ1-2
CDR3aa: CASTQGTYNEQFF; CDR3nt: TGTGCCAGCACACAGGGGACTTACAATGAGCAGTTCTTC; v_gene: TRBV2; abundance: .; d_gene: .; j_gene: TRBJ2-1
CDR3aa: CASSLAGGDEQYF; CDR3nt: TGTGCCAGCAGCCTAGCGGGAGGGGACGAGCAGTACTTC; v_gene: TRBV4-2; abundance: .; d_gene: TRBD2; j_gene: TRBJ2-7
CDR3aa: CASSPGGGVDNEQFF; CDR3nt: TGTGCCAGCTCACCAGGGGGCGGTGTGGATAATGAGCAGTTCTTC; v_gene: TRBV18; abundance: .; d_gene: .; j_gene: TRBJ2-1
CDR3aa: CASTKRDRSGEQYF; CDR3nt: TGTGCCAGCACCAAGCGGGACCGAAGTGGCGAGCAGTACTTC; v_gene: TRBV27; abundance: .; d_gene: TRBD2; j_gene: TRBJ2-7
CDR3aa: CASSLRASGYTDTQYF; CDR3nt: TGCGCCAGCAGCTTGAGGGCTAGCGGATACACAGATACGCAGTATTTT; v_gene: TRBV5-1; abundance: .; d_gene: TRBD2; j_gene: TRBJ2-3
CDR3aa: CASSSFAGAYSNEQFF; CDR3nt: TGTGCCAGCAGTTCGTTCGCGGGAGCTTACTCCAATGAGCAGTTCTTC; v_gene: TRBV28; abundance: .; d_gene: TRBD2; j_gene: TRBJ2-1
CDR3aa: CASSPKTSGGDTQYF; CDR3nt: TGCGCCAGCAGCCCCAAGACTAGCGGAGGGGATACGCAGTATTTT; v_gene: TRBV5-1; abundance: once; d_gene: TRBD2; j_gene: TRBJ2-3
CDR3aa: CASRDSRSYNEQFF; CDR3nt: TGTGCCAGCAGGGACAGTCGCTCCTACAATGAGCAGTTCTTC; v_gene: TRBV6-5; abundance: .; d_gene: .; j_gene: TRBJ2-1
CDR3aa: CASSLRQGMGEQYF; CDR3nt: TGTGCCAGCAGCCTGAGACAGGGGATGGGTGAGCAGTACTTC; v_gene: TRBV11-3; abundance: once; d_gene: TRBD1; j_gene: TRBJ2-7
CDR3aa: CASSAYRGGNTEAFF; CDR3nt: TGTGCCAGCAGCGCCTACAGGGGGGGAAACACTGAAGCTTTCTTT; v_gene: TRBV9; abundance: .; d_gene: TRBD1; j_gene: TRBJ1-1
CDR3aa: CASSILAGGYGYTF; CDR3nt: TGTGCCAGTAGTATCCTGGCCGGAGGCTATGGCTACACCTTC; v_gene: TRBV19; abundance: few; d_gene: .; j_gene: TRBJ1-2
CDR3aa: CASSLAFLAGELFF; CDR3nt: TGTGCCAGCAGCTTAGCGTTTCTTGCCGGGGAGCTGTTTTTT; v_gene: TRBV7-2; abundance: .; d_gene: .; j_gene: TRBJ2-2
CDR3aa: CASSDGQAQETQYF; CDR3nt: TGTGCCAGCAGTGACGGACAGGCACAAGAGACCCAGTACTTC; v_gene: TRBV6-4; abundance: .; d_gene: TRBD1; j_gene: TRBJ2-5
CDR3aa: CASSLAFRRTGELFF; CDR3nt: TGTGCCAGCTCCCTAGCGTTTAGAAGGACCGGGGAGCTGTTTTTT; v_gene: TRBV6-5; abundance: .; d_gene: .; j_gene: TRBJ2-2
CDR3aa: CASSDIANEKLFF; CDR3nt: TGTGCCAGCAGTGACATTGCTAATGAAAAACTGTTTTTT; v_gene: TRBV6-1; abundance: .; d_gene: .; j_gene: TRBJ1-4
CDR3aa: CAWSPRRGEQYF; CDR3nt: TGTGCCTGGAGTCCTCGGAGGGGCGAGCAGTACTTC; v_gene: TRBV30; abundance: .; d_gene: .; j_gene: TRBJ2-7
CDR3aa: CASSPRLAGVSGTGELFF; CDR3nt: TGTGCCAGCTCACCACGGCTAGCGGGAGTCAGCGGCACCGGGGAGCTGTTTTTT; v_gene: TRBV18; abundance: .; d_gene: TRBD2; j_gene: TRBJ2-2
CDR3aa: CASSPLTGGDEKLFF; CDR3nt: TGTGCCAGCAGCCCCTTGACAGGGGGAGATGAAAAACTGTTTTTT; v_gene: TRBV11-2; abundance: few; d_gene: TRBD1; j_gene: TRBJ1-4
CDR3aa: CASSTGHLIPEAFF; CDR3nt: TGTGCCAGCAGTACGGGACACCTTATACCTGAAGCTTTCTTT; v_gene: TRBV25-1; abundance: .; d_gene: .; j_gene: TRBJ1-1
CDR3aa: CASRLQGTGANVLTF; CDR3nt: TGTGCCAGCAGATTACAGGGGACTGGGGCCAACGTCCTGACTTTC; v_gene: TRBV28; abundance: .; d_gene: TRBD1; j_gene: TRBJ2-6
CDR3aa: CSASGENEQYF; CDR3nt: TGCAGTGCTAGTGGAGAGAACGAGCAGTACTTC; v_gene: TRBV20-1; abundance: .; d_gene: .; j_gene: TRBJ2-7
CDR3aa: CASSLWGGQGNTIYF; CDR3nt: TGCGCCAGCAGCTTGTGGGGAGGGCAAGGAAACACCATATATTTT; v_gene: TRBV5-1; abundance: .; d_gene: .; j_gene: TRBJ1-3
CDR3aa: CASSYSGREFEQYF; CDR3nt: TGTGCCAGCAGTTACTCCGGGCGGGAGTTCGAGCAGTACTTC; v_gene: TRBV6-5; abundance: .; d_gene: TRBD2; j_gene: TRBJ2-7
CDR3aa: CATSRDPQGIDEQYF; CDR3nt: TGTGCCACCAGCAGAGATCCCCAGGGAATCGACGAGCAGTACTTC; v_gene: TRBV15; abundance: .; d_gene: .; j_gene: TRBJ2-7
CDR3aa: CASSPYQAGGNTGELFF; CDR3nt: TGTGCCAGCTCACCATATCAAGCGGGGGGGAACACCGGGGAGCTGTTTTTT; v_gene: TRBV18; abundance: .; d_gene: TRBD2; j_gene: TRBJ2-2
CDR3aa: CASSNRWGDNGELFF; CDR3nt: TGTGCCAGCAGTAACCGGTGGGGGGATAACGGGGAGCTGTTTTTT; v_gene: TRBV6-5; abundance: .; d_gene: .; j_gene: TRBJ2-2